These T cell receptor beta chains were read from a single sample in a study of Ad26.COV2.S vaccination and SARS-CoV-2 variants. Assay used: immunoSEQ multiplex PCR; TCRdb lists only in-frame clones, some missing. The sample records a few hundred thousand clones, around nine tenths being singletons. The sample in question was peripheral blood, obtained in a trial of Ad26.COV2.S vaccine versus placebo. The receptor set was obtained from a person between 18 and 60 years old who received the Ad26.COV2.S COVID-19 vaccine or a placebo. The CDR3 runs from the conserved cysteine through the conserved F or W. Clone sizes are given selectively: once, few, many, or a class where the clone is expanded.

abundance	v_gene	CDR3aa
NA	TRBV27	CATWTPRTGSNYGYTF
NA	TRBV13	CASSIGGRGTQYF
NA	TRBV28	CASKPGTGYTDTQYF
once	TRBV6-2/TRBV6-3	CASSYPLAGGPTGELFF
NA	TRBV14	CASSQIGGAGEQFF
NA	TRBV29-1	CSVGTGNYYGYTF
NA	TRBV10-1	CASSAYGEPGSGNTIYF
NA	TRBV19	CASSSWAGANYGYTF
NA	TRBV6-5	CASSYVEGEQYF
NA	TRBV4-3	CASSQVSARGNTDTQYF
NA	TRBV27	CASSLKIRGTGLQETQYF
NA	TRBV2	CASSDRDEQYF
NA	TRBV19	CASSTASWVGYNEQFF
NA	TRBV6-1	CASSGKGQGSGRGLAEAFF
NA	TRBV9	CASSVMGTGEETQYF
NA	TRBV19	CASMSGASYEQYF
NA	TRBV7-9	CASSPRARSGGHWTGELFF
NA	TRBV7-2	CASSSRDGTAYEQYF
NA	TRBV2	CASVELAGHNEQFF
NA	TRBV19	CASSINPAVTYEQYF
NA	TRBV6-5	CASRRGLGDEQYF
NA	TRBV27	CASSLKTAYTQYF
NA	TRBV15	CATSMVGANVLTF
few	TRBV7-2	CASSLAGGPYNEQFF
NA	TRBV15	CATSRDSQPQHF
NA	TRBV6-1	CASSEIGAAYEQYF
NA	TRBV5-1	CASSQGRNTEAFF
NA	TRBV21-1	CASSKALGQTNSGANVLTF
NA	TRBV7-2	CASSPRDWAGQPQHF